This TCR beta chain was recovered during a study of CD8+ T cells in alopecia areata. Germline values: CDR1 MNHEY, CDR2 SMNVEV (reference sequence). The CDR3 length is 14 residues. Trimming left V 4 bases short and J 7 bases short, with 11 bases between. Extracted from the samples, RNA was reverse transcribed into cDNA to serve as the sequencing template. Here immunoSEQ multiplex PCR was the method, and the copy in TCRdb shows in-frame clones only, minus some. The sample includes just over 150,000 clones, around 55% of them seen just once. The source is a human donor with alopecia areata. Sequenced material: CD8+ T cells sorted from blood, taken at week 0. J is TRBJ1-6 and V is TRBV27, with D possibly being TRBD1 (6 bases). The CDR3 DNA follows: TGTGCCAGCAGTTACAGGGTTTACAATTCACCCCTCCACTTT. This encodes CASSYRVYNSPLHF.